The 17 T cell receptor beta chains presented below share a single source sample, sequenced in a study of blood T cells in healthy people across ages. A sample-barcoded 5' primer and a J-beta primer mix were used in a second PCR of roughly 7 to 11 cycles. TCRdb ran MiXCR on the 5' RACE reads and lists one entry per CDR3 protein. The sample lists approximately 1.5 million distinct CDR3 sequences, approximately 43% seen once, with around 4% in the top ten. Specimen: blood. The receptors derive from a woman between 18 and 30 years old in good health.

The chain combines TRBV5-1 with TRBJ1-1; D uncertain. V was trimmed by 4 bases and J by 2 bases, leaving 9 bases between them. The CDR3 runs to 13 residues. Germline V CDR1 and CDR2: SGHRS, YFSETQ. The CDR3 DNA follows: TGCGCCAGCAGCACCGTCGAAAACACTGAAGCTTTCTTT. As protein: CASSTVENTEAFF.

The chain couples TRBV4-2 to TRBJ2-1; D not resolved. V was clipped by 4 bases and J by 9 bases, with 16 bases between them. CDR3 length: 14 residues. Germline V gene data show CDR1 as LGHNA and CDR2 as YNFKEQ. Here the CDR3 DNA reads TGTGCCAGCAGCCCCGTGGGGAAGGTCAGTGAGCAGTTCTTC. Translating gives CASSPVGKVSEQFF.

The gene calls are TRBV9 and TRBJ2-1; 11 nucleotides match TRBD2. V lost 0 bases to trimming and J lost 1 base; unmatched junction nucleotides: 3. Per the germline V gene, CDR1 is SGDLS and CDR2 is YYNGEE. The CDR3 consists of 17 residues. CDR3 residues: CASSVEGLAESYNEQFF. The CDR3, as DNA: TGTGCCAGCAGCGTAGAGGGACTAGCGGAATCCTACAATGAGCAGTTCTTC.

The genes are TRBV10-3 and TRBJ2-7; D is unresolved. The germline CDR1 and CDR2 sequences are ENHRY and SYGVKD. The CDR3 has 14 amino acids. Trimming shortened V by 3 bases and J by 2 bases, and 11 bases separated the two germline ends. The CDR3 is CAISDARRPYEQYF. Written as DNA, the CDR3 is TGTGCCATCAGTGATGCTAGGAGACCCTACGAGCAGTACTTC.

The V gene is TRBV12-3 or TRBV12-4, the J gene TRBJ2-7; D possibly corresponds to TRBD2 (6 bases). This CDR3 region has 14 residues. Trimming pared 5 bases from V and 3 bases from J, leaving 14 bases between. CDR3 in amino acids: CASSKGLPRYEQYF. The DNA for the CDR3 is TGTGCCAGCAGTAAAGGACTACCCCGCTACGAGCAGTACTTC.

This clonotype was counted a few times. CDR3 sequence reads: CASSSYRGLVAYEQYF. The DNA for the CDR3 is TGTGCCAGCAGCTCCTACAGGGGACTTGTCGCCTACGAGCAGTACTTC. The chain joins TRBV11-1 to TRBJ2-5; a weak D match, TRBD1 (7 bases). The end of the DNA aligns better with TRBJ2-7, so the J call may be wrong. Germline CDR1 reads SGHAT; CDR2 reads FQDESV (reference sequence). This CDR3 region has 16 residues.

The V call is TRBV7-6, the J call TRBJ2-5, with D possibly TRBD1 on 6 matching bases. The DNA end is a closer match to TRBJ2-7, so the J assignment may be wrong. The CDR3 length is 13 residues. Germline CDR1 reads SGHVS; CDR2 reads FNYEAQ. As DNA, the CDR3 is TGTGCCAGCAGCGAACTACAGGGATCCGAGCAGTACTTC. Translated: CASSELQGSEQYF.

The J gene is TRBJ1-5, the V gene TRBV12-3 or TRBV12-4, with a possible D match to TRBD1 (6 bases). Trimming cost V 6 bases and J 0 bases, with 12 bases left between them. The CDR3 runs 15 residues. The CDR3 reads CASSLNRVSNQPQHF. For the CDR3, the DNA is TGTGCCAGCAGCCTAAACAGGGTTAGCAATCAGCCCCAGCATTTT.

The CDR3 loop is CASSLASGDNNEQFF. CDR3 DNA: TGTGCCAGCAGCTTAGCTAGCGGGGATAACAATGAGCAGTTCTTC. V and J are TRBV7-6 and TRBJ2-1; TRBD2 matches at 8 bases. CDR3 size: 15 residues. V trimming: 0 bases; J trimming: 5 bases; junction bases outside the gene matches: 3. The germline gives CDR1 SGHVS, CDR2 FNYEAQ.

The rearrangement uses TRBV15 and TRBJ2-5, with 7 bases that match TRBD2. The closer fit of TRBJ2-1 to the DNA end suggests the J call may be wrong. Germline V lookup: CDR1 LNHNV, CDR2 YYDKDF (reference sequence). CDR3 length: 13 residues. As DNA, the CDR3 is TGTGCCACGGGAGGGGTTAACCAAGAGACCCAGTTCTTC. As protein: CATGGVNQETQFF.

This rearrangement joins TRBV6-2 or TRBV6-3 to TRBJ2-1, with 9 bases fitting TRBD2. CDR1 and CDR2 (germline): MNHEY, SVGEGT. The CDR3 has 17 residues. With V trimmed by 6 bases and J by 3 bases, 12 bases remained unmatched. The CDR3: CASRPRKAGGYYNEQFF. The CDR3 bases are TGTGCCAGCAGGCCTCGGAAAGCGGGGGGCTACTACAATGAGCAGTTCTTC.

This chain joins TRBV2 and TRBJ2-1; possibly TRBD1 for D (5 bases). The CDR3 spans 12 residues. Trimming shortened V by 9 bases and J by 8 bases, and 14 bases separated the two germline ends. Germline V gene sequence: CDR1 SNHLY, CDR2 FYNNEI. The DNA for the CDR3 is TGTGCCAGGAAGCAGGGTTTCGATGAGCAGTTCTTC. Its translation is CARKQGFDEQFF. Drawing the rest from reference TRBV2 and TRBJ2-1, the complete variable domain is EPEVTQTPSHQVTQMGQEVILRCVPISNHLYFYWYRQILGQKVEFLVSFYNNEISEKSEIFDDQFSVERPDGSNFTLKIRSTKLEDSAMYFCARKQGFDEQFFGPGTRLTVL.

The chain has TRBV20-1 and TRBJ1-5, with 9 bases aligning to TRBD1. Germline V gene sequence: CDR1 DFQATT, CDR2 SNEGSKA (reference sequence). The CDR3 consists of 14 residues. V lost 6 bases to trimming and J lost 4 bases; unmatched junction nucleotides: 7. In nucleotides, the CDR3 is TGCAGTGCCAAACAGGGGGCTCCGAATCAGCCCCAGCATTTT. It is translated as CSAKQGAPNQPQHF.

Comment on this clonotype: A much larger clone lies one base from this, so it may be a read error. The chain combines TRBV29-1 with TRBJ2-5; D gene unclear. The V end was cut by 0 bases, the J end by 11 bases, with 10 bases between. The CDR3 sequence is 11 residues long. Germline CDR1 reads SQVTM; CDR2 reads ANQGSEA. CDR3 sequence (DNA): TGCAGCGTTGAAGAATTGGGTGAGCAGTACTTC. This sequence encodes CSVEELGEQYF.

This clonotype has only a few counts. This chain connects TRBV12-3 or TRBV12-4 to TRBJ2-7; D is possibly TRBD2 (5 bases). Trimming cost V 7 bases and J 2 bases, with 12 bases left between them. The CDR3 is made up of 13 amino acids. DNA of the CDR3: TGTGCCAGCACGGTAGCGATAACCTACGAGCAGTACTTC. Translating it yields CASTVAITYEQYF.

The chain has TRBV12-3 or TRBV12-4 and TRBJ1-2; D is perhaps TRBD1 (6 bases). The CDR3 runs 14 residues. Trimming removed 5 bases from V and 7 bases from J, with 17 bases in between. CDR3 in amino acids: CASSGGPPGSGYTF. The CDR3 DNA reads TGTGCCAGCAGTGGGGGGCCCCCAGGCTCTGGCTACACCTTC.

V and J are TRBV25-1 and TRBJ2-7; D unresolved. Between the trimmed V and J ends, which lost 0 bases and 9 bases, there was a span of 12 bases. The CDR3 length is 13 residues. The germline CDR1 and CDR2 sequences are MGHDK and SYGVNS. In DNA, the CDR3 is TGTGCCAGCAGTGAATACGACTGGGAAGGGCAGTACTTC. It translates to CASSEYDWEGQYF.